This T cell receptor (beta chain) comes out of a study of TIL therapy for anti-PD-1-resistant metastatic lung cancer. Turning to the study itself: Half of patients were current or former smokers.

This clone was observed a few times. Its antigen is not identified. The libraries were made with immunoSEQ v3. Profiled with immunoSEQ multiplex PCR; TCRdb holds only in-frame clones, not every one. The table includes about 25,000 clones, approximately 77% detected once. Trimming shortened V by 10 bases and J by 1 base, and 13 bases separated the two germline ends. Germline V gives CDR1 LNHDA, CDR2 SQIVND (reference sequence). CDR3 length: 13 amino acids. Stated time point: pre-treatment sample, taken before nivolumab and TIL therapy. The tumor samples were excised metastases, mostly pleural nodules or supraclavicular lymph nodes. The study's findings and limits: TIL cultures after expansion showed higher clonality and lower diversity than baseline tumor (median around 5.9% vs 31%).

The rearrangement uses TRBV19 and TRBJ1-1, with D maybe TRBD1 (6 bases). The sequencing used tumor tissue, collected at baseline. The clonotype was recovered from a person aged 30 to 80 with non-small cell lung cancer. CDR3 protein: CATANRANTEAFF. The CDR3 DNA follows: TGTGCCACTGCGAACAGGGCGAACACTGAAGCTTTCTTT.